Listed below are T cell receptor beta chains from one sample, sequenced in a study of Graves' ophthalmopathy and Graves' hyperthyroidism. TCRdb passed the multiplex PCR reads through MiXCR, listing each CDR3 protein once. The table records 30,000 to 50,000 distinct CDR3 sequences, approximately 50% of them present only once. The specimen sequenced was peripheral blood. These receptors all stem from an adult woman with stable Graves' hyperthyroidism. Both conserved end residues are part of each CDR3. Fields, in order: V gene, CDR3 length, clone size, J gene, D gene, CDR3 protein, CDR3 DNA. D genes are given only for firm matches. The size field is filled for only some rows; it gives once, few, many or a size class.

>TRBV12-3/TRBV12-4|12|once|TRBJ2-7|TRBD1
CASRQTGYEQYF
TGTGCCAGCAGACAGACAGGGTACGAGCAGTACTTC
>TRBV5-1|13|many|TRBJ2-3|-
CASSFQGADTQYF
TGCGCCAGCAGCTTCCAGGGAGCAGATACGCAGTATTTT
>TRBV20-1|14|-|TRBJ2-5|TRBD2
CSAGTSGSQETQYF
TGCAGTGCAGGGACTAGCGGATCACAAGAGACCCAGTACTTC
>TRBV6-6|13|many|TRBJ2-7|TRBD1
CASSYPDRREQYF
TGTGCCAGCAGTTACCCGGACAGGAGGGAGCAGTACTTC
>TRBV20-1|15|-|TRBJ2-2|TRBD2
CSATRLAGGPGELFF
TGCAGTGCTACGCGACTAGCGGGAGGGCCCGGGGAGCTGTTTTTT
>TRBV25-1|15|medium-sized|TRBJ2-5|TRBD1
CASSVGQGGGETQYF
TGTGCCAGCAGTGTCGGACAGGGAGGCGGGGAGACCCAGTACTTC
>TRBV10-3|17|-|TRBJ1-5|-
CAIRADRKGGSDQPQHF
TGTGCCATCAGAGCCGACAGGAAGGGGGGGTCGGATCAGCCCCAGCATTTT
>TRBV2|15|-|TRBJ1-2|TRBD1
CASTGQGADNYGYTF
TGTGCCAGCACGGGACAGGGGGCGGACAACTATGGCTACACCTTC
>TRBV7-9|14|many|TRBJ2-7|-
CASSLSNTPYEQYF
TGTGCCAGCAGCTTAAGTAACACCCCCTACGAGCAGTACTTC
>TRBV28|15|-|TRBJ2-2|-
CASSSARWNTGELFF
TGTGCCAGCAGTTCCGCACGCTGGAACACCGGGGAGCTGTTTTTT
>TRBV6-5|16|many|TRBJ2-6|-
CASSYWGVAGANVLTF
TGTGCCAGCAGTTACTGGGGGGTGGCTGGGGCCAACGTCCTGACTTTC
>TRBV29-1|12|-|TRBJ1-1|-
CSLYGLDTEAFF
TGCAGCTTGTATGGATTGGACACTGAAGCTTTCTTT
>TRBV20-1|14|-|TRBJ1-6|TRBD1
CSARPGTGFSPLHF
TGCAGTGCTAGGCCCGGGACAGGATTTTCACCCCTCCACTTT
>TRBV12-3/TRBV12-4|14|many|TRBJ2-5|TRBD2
CASSLAGWQETQYF
TGTGCCAGCAGCCTAGCGGGATGGCAAGAGACCCAGTACTTC
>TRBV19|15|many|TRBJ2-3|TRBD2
CASRGGSYSTDTQYF
TGTGCCAGTAGGGGCGGGAGTTACAGCACAGATACGCAGTATTTT
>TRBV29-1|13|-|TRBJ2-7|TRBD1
CSVAGTGGNEQYF
TGCAGCGTTGCCGGGACAGGGGGCAATGAACAGTACTTC
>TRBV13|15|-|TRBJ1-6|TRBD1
CASSFTGTGGSPLHF
TGTGCCAGCAGCTTTACCGGGACAGGGGGTTCACCCCTCCACTTT
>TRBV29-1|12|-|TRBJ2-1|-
CSVDRGWNEQFF
TGCAGCGTTGACCGGGGGTGGAATGAGCAGTTCTTC
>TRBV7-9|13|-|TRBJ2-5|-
CASSQADQETQYF
TGTGCCAGCAGCCAAGCGGATCAAGAGACCCAGTACTTC
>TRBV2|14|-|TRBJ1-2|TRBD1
CASSTGGKDYGYTF
TGTGCCAGCAGTACAGGGGGCAAAGACTATGGCTACACCTTC
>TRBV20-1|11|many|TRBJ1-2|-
CSAEGGLGYTF
TGCAGTGCCGAGGGGGGGTTAGGCTACACCTTC
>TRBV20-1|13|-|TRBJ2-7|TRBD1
CSAKQGAIHEQYF
TGCAGTGCTAAGCAGGGGGCCATCCACGAGCAGTACTTC
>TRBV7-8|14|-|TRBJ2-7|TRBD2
CASSLEGGSGEQYF
TGTGCCAGCAGCTTAGAGGGCGGGAGCGGTGAGCAGTACTTC
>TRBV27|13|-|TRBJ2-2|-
CASSLKGVGELFF
TGTGCCAGCAGTTTAAAGGGGGTCGGCGAGCTGTTTTTT
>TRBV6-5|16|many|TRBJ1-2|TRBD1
CASRHKQGAGDYGYTF
TGTGCCAGCAGACATAAACAGGGGGCGGGCGACTATGGCTACACCTTC
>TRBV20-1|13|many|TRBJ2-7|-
CSARDQGLSEQYF
TGCAGTGCTAGAGACCAGGGGCTATCCGAGCAGTACTTC
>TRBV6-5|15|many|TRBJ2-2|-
CASSSQNKVTGELFF
TGTGCCAGCAGTTCTCAGAATAAAGTCACCGGGGAGCTGTTTTTT
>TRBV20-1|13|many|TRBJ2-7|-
CSARGVWLNEQYF
TGCAGTGCTAGGGGGGTGTGGTTGAACGAGCAGTACTTC
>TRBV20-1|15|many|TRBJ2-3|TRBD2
CSARAASGFTDTQYF
TGCAGTGCTAGAGCGGCTAGCGGGTTTACAGATACGCAGTATTTT
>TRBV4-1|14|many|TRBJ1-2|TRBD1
CASSSPGTVYGYTF
TGCGCCAGCAGCTCACCCGGGACAGTATATGGCTACACCTTC
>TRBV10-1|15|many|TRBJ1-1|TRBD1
CASRPRQGADTEAFF
TGCGCCAGCAGGCCCAGACAGGGGGCGGACACTGAAGCTTTCTTT
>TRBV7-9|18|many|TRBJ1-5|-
CASTTRLQGGRSNQPQHF
TGTGCCAGCACTACTAGGCTACAGGGCGGGAGAAGCAATCAGCCCCAGCATTTT
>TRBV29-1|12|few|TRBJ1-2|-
CSGERVGDGYTF
TGCAGCGGAGAAAGGGTGGGGGATGGCTACACCTTC
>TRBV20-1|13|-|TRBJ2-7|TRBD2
CSAYGLAGHEQYF
TGCAGTGCTTACGGACTAGCGGGACACGAGCAGTACTTC
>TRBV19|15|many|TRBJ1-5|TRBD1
CASSMVTGGSQPQHF
TGTGCCAGTAGTATGGTAACAGGGGGCTCTCAGCCCCAGCATTTT
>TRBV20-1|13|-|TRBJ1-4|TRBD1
CSAYGQGREKLFF
TGCAGTGCCTATGGACAGGGCAGGGAAAAACTGTTTTTT
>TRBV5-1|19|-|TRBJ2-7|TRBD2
CASSGIGTSGRPSSYEQYF
TGCGCCAGCAGCGGAATCGGGACTAGCGGGAGGCCTAGCTCCTACGAGCAGTACTTC
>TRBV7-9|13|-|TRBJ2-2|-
CASSFSNTGELFF
TGTGCCAGCAGCTTTAGCAACACCGGGGAGCTGTTTTTT
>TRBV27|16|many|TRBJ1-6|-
CASSLEGGTHNSPPHF
TGTGCCAGCAGTTTAGAGGGGGGGACACATAATTCACCCCCCCACTTT
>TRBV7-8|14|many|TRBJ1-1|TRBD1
CASSTRTGRTEAFF
TGTGCCAGCAGCACTCGGACAGGGCGAACTGAAGCTTTCTTT
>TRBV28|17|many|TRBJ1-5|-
CASSLIFWQYRNQPQHF
TGTGCCAGCAGTTTAATTTTCTGGCAGTACAGAAATCAGCCCCAGCATTTT
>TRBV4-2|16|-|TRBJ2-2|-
CASSQGVGGNTGELFF
TGTGCCAGCAGCCAGGGAGTGGGCGGGAACACCGGGGAGCTGTTTTTT
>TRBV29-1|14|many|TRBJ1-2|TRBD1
CSASQGAVGYGYTF
TGCAGCGCTTCCCAGGGGGCAGTTGGCTATGGCTACACCTTC
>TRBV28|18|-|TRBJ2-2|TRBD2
CASSPLKTGTSGTGELFF
TGTGCCAGCAGTCCCCTCAAAACCGGGACTAGTGGTACCGGGGAGCTGTTTTTT
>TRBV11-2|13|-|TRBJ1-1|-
CASSLDPNTEAFF
TGTGCCAGCAGCCTCGATCCGAACACTGAAGCTTTCTTT
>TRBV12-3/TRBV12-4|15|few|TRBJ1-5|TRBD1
CASSRQGVRNQPQRF
TGTGCCAGCAGCCGACAGGGGGTACGCAATCAACCCCAGCGTTTT
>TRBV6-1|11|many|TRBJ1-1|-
CASSVPTEAFF
TGTGCCAGCAGTGTGCCCACTGAAGCTTTCTTT
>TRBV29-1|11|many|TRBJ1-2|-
CSVLGTYGYTF
TGCAGCGTCTTGGGGACCTATGGCTACACCTTC
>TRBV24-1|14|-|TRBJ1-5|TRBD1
CATSSGTGNQPQHF
TGTGCCACCAGTTCTGGGACAGGGAATCAGCCCCAGCATTTT